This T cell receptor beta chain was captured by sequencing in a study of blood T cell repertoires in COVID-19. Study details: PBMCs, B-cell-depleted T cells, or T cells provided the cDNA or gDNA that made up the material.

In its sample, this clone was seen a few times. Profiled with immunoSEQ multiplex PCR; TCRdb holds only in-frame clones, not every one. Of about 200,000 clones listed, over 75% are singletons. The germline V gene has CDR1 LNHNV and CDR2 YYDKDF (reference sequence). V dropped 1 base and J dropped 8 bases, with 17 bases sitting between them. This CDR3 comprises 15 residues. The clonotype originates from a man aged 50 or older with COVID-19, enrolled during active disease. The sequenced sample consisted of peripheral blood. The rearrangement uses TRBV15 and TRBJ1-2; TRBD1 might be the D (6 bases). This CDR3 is CATSRVRTESGGYTF. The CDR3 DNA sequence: TGTGCCACCAGCAGAGTACGGACAGAGTCTGGGGGCTACACCTTC.